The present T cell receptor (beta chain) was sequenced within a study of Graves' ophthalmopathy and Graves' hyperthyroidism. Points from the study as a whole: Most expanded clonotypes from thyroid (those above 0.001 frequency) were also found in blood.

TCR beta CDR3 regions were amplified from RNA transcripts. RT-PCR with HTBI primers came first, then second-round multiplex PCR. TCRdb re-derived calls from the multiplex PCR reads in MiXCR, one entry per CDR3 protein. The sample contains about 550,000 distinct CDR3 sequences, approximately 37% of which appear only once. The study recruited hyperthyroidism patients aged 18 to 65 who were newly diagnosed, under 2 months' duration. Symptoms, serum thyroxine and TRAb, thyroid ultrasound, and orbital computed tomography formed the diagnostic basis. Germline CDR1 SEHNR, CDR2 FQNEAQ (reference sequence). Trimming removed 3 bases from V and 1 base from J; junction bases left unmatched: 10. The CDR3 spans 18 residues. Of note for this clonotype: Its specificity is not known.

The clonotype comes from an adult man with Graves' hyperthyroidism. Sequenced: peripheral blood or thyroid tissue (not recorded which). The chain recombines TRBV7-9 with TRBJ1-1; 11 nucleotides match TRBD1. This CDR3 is CASSFRDRGAKKNTEAFF. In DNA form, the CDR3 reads TGTGCCAGCAGCTTCCGGGACAGGGGGGCAAAGAAGAACACTGAAGCTTTCTTT. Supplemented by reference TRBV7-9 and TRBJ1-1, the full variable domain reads DTGVSQNPRHKITKRGQNVTFRCDPISEHNRLYWYRQTLGQGPEFLTYFQNEAQLEKSRLLSDRFSAERPKGSFSTLEIQRTEQGDSAMYLCASSFRDRGAKKNTEAFFGQGTRLTVV.